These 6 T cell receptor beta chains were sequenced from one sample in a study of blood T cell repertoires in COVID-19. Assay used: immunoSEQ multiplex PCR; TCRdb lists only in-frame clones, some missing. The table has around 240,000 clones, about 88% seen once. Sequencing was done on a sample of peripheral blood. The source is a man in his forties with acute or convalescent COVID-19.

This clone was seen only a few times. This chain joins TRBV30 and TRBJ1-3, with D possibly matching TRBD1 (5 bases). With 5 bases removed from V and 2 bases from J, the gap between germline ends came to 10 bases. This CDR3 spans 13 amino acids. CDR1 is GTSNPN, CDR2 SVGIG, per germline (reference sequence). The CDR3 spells CAWGIRAGNTIYF. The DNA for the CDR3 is TGTGCCTGGGGGATCAGGGCTGGAAACACCATATATTTT.

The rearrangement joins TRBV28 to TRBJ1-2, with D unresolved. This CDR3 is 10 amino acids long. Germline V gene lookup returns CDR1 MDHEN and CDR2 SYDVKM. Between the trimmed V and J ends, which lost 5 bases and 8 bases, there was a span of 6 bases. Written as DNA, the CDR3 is TGTGCCAGCAGTCGTGTGGGCTACACCTTC. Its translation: CASSRVGYTF.

The CDR3 spells CASSQAKGVNTEAFF. CDR3 in DNA: TGTGCCAGCAGCCAAGCTAAGGGGGTGAACACTGAAGCTTTCTTT. V gene TRBV4-2 combines with J gene TRBJ1-1; tentatively, D is TRBD1 (6 bases). CDR3 length: 15 amino acids. Germline V gives CDR1 LGHNA, CDR2 YNFKEQ. Trimming stripped 1 base from V and 0 bases from J, with 9 bases between.

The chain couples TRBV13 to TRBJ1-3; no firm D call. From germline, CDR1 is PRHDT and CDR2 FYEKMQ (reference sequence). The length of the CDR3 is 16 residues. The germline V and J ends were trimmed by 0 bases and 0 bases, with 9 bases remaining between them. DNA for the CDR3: TGTGCCAGCAGCTTAGGCAGCCGGAGCTCTGGAAACACCATATATTTT. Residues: CASSLGSRSSGNTIYF. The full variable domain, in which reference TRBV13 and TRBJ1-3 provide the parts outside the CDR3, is AAGVIQSPRHLIKEKRETATLKCYPIPRHDTVYWYQQGPGQDPQFLISFYEKMQSDKGSIPDRFSAQQFSDYHSELNMSSLELGDSALYFCASSLGSRSSGNTIYFGEGSWLTVV.

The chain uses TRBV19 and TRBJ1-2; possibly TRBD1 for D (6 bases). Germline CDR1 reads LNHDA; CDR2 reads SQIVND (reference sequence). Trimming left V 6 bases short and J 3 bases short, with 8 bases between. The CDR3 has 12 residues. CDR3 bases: TGTGCCAGTAGCCAGGGGCACTATGGCTACACCTTC. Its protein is CASSQGHYGYTF.

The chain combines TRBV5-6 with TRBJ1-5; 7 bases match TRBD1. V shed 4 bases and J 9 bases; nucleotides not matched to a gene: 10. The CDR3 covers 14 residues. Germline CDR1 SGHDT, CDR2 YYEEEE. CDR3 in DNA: TGTGCCAGCAGCGCGGGACAGTGGGGATCGCCCCAGCATTTT. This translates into CASSAGQWGSPQHF. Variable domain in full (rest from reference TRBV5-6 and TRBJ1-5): DAGVTQSPTHLIKTRGQQVTLRCSPKSGHDTVSWYQQALGQGPQFIFQYYEEEERQRGNFPDRFSGHQFPNYSSELNVNALLLGDSALYLCASSAGQWGSPQHFGDGTRLSIL.